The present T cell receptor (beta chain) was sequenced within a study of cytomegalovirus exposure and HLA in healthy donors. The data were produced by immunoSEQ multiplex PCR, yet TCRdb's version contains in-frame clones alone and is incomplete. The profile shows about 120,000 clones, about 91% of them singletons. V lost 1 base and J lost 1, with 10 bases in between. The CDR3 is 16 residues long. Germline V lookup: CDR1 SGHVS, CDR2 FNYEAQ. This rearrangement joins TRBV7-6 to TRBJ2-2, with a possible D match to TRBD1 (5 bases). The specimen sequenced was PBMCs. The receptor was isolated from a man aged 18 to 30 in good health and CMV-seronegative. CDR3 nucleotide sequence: TGTGCCAGCAGCTTAGTGGTAGGGGTGAACACCGGGGAGCTGTTTTTT. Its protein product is CASSLVVGVNTGELFF.